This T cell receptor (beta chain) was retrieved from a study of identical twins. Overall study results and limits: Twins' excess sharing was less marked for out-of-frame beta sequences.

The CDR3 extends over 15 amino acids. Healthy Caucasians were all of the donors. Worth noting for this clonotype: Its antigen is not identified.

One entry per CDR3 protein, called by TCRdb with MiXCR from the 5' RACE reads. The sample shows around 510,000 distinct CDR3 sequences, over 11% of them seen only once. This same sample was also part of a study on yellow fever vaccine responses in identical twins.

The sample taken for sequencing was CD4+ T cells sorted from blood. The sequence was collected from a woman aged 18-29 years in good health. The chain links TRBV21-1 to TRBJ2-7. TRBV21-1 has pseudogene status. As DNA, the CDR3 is TGTGCCAGCAGCAAAGTAGTGTGGCAGTTCTACGAGCAGTACTTC. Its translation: CASSKVVWQFYEQYF.